A selection of T cell receptor beta chains follows, all from one sample in a study of cytomegalovirus exposure and HLA in healthy donors. The table came from immunoSEQ multiplex PCR; TCRdb's copy has only in-frame clones and leaves some out. The sample has 130,000 to 150,000 clones; over 60% are singletons. Sequenced input: PBMCs. All receptors come from a man aged 35 to 55 in good health and CMV-seropositive. Both conserved end residues are part of each CDR3. The D gene is left open where the match is weak. Clone size is given for some rows only: seen once, a few or many times, or a class if the clone is expanded.

j_call | clone_size | d_call | v_call | cdr3_nt | cdr3_aa
TRBJ2-3 | - | TRBD2 | TRBV5-1 | TGCGCCAGCAGCTTGCCCGCGGGGCGGGAGATAATAGATACGCAGTATTTT | CASSLPAGREIIDTQYF
TRBJ2-7 | - | - | TRBV7-2 | TGTGCCAGCAGCCCCCAGACTAATCTGGGCGAGCAGTACTTC | CASSPQTNLGEQYF
TRBJ2-7 | - | - | TRBV28 | TGTGCCAGCAGTCAACCTCAGTTAGGGGTCGACGAGCAGTACTTC | CASSQPQLGVDEQYF
TRBJ2-3 | - | TRBD2 | TRBV4-2 | TGTGCCAGCAGCCCTAGGGGACTAGACACAGATACGCAGTATTTT | CASSPRGLDTDTQYF
TRBJ2-1 | few | TRBD2 | TRBV27 | TGTGCCAGCAGTTTTCTGCGGGGGCTAGCGGGGGTGAATGAGCAGTTCTTC | CASSFLRGLAGVNEQFF
TRBJ2-2 | - | - | TRBV29-1 | TGCAGCGTCGGAGCCGGGGGTGGAGGGGAGCTGTTTTTT | CSVGAGGGGELFF
TRBJ2-5 | - | TRBD1 | TRBV2 | TGTGCCAGCAGTTTACAGGGGTCCGCGACCCAGTACTTC | CASSLQGSATQYF
TRBJ2-1 | - | - | TRBV5-1 | TGCGCCAGCAGCCTCTTTTCCCGGGACAACAATGAGCAGTTCTTC | CASSLFSRDNNEQFF
TRBJ2-5 | - | - | TRBV7-2 | TGTGCCAGCAGCTGGGCTTGGGTCCAAGAGACCCAGTACTTC | CASSWAWVQETQYF
TRBJ1-2 | - | TRBD1 | TRBV10-3 | TGTGCCATCAGTGCCACAGGGGAAGCCTATGGCTACACCTTC | CAISATGEAYGYTF
TRBJ2-7 | - | TRBD2 | TRBV5-8 | TGTGCCAGCAGCTTGGTGGGACTAGCGGCCTACGAGCAGTACTTC | CASSLVGLAAYEQYF
TRBJ2-1 | - | TRBD2 | TRBV28 | TGTGCCCGAAGGAGGCGGGAGGGCCCGCGGGAGCAGTTCTTC | CARRRREGPREQFF
TRBJ2-1 | - | TRBD2 | TRBV25-1 | TGTGCCAGCAGTGAATCGGGGACTAGCGGGATCAATGAGCAGTTCTTC | CASSESGTSGINEQFF
TRBJ1-5 | - | - | TRBV12-5 | TGTGCTAGTGGTTTCACGGAGGGTCAGCCCCAGCATTTT | CASGFTEGQPQHF
TRBJ2-7 | - | TRBD2 | TRBV5-6 | TGTGCCAGCAGCCGGGGACTAGCTCCCTACGAGCAGTACTTC | CASSRGLAPYEQYF
TRBJ2-2 | - | - | TRBV6-1 | TGTGCCAGCAGTGTCACAGGGACCGGGGAGCTGTTTTTT | CASSVTGTGELFF
TRBJ2-3 | - | TRBD2 | TRBV2 | TGTGCCAGCAGTCCGACCGGGACTAGTGAGTATTTT | CASSPTGTSEYF
TRBJ2-7 | - | - | TRBV19 | TGTGCCAGTAGCCAGGGTGGCGGATACGAGCAGTACTTC | CASSQGGGYEQYF
TRBJ2-3 | - | TRBD2 | TRBV10-3 | TGTGCCATCAGTGGGGGGACTAGCGGGACTAGCACAGATACGCAGTATTTT | CAISGGTSGTSTDTQYF
TRBJ2-7 | - | TRBD2 | TRBV7-9 | TGTGCCAGCTCCAAAGCGGGAGGGAGTTTTGGTTACCCCTACGAGCAGTACTTC | CASSKAGGSFGYPYEQYF
TRBJ2-1 | few | TRBD2 | TRBV6-1 | TGTGCCAGCAGTGACACTAGCGGCCCTAACAATGAGCAGTTCTTC | CASSDTSGPNNEQFF
TRBJ2-3 | - | TRBD2 | TRBV29-1 | TGCAGCGTTGGAGGGTCTAGCGGGGTCACAGATACGCAGTATTTT | CSVGGSSGVTDTQYF
TRBJ1-1 | - | - | TRBV18 | TGTGCCAGCTCACCAAGGGGCCTGGAAGCTTTCTTT | CASSPRGLEAFF
TRBJ2-1 | - | - | TRBV21-1 | TGTGCCAGCAGCAAAAGGCAACGGCCCACTAGCGGCCCCTTCCCTCACTACAATGAGCAGTTCTTC | CASSKRQRPTSGPFPHYNEQFF
TRBJ2-1 | few | - | TRBV28 | TGTGCCAGCCGTCGAATTAACTCCAGGGGCAATGAGCAGTTCTTC | CASRRINSRGNEQFF
TRBJ1-2 | - | TRBD1 | TRBV18 | TGTGCCAGCTCACCACCGGGACAGGGGGTACTTATCCATGGCTACACCTTC | CASSPPGQGVLIHGYTF
TRBJ2-3 | - | - | TRBV29-1 | TGCAGCGTGGAGCAACAGGTCCCAGATACGCAGTATTTT | CSVEQQVPDTQYF
TRBJ2-1 | once | - | TRBV11-1 | TGTGCCAGCAGCTTGGGCCCCAGGGAGCAGTTCTTC | CASSLGPREQFF
TRBJ2-7 | - | TRBD1 | TRBV7-9 | TGTTCCAGCAGCTTACGGGACAGGGTCGAATTC | CSSSLRDRVEF
TRBJ1-1 | - | - | TRBV6-6 | TGTGCCAGCAGTTACGGGCAGGGCGGAGCTTTCTTT | CASSYGQGGAFF
TRBJ2-1 | - | TRBD2 | TRBV7-9 | TGTGCCAGCAGCCTTAGCGGGGGTTACAATGAGCAGTTCTTC | CASSLSGGYNEQFF
TRBJ2-1 | - | TRBD2 | TRBV19 | TGTGCCAGTAGTATAAGACTAGCGAACCCCTCGAGCTCCTACAATGAGCAGTTCTTC | CASSIRLANPSSSYNEQFF
TRBJ1-3 | - | TRBD1 | TRBV7-9 | TGTGCCAGCAGCTTAGGGACAGGGACTGGAAACACCATATATTTT | CASSLGTGTGNTIYF
TRBJ2-6 | - | - | TRBV7-9 | TGTGCCAGCAGCTCCTGGGGCCCTGGGGCCAACGGCCTGACTTTC | CASSSWGPGANGLTF
TRBJ1-4 | few | TRBD1 | TRBV7-9 | TGTGCCAGCAGCTCTGGACAGGGGAGGGAAAAACTGTTTTTT | CASSSGQGREKLFF
TRBJ2-2 | - | TRBD2 | TRBV27 | TGTGCCAGCAGTGTCACTAGCGGGAGAGCCGGGGAGCTGTTTTTT | CASSVTSGRAGELFF
TRBJ1-1 | - | - | TRBV2 | TGTGCCAGCATATGGGGGGAGAACACTGAAGCTTTCTTT | CASIWGENTEAFF
TRBJ1-1 | few | - | TRBV7-9 | TGTGCCAGCAGCTTAGAGACAGAAGCTTTCTTT | CASSLETEAFF
TRBJ2-3 | few | - | TRBV25-1 | TGTGCCAGCAGTCACTCTTCCGGGAAACAGGGAGATACGCAGTATTTT | CASSHSSGKQGDTQYF
TRBJ2-7 | few | - | TRBV5-1 | TGCGCCAGCAGCCCAGACGGGAGTACGGAGGAGCAGTACTTC | CASSPDGSTEEQYF
TRBJ2-1 | - | - | TRBV12-5 | TGTGCTAGTGGTTTGAGGTTACCTAGCCTCTACAATGAGCAGTTCTTC | CASGLRLPSLYNEQFF
TRBJ2-7 | few | - | TRBV30 | TGTGCCTGGAGTCAGAACTACGAGCAGTACTTC | CAWSQNYEQYF
TRBJ1-6 | few | - | TRBV2 | TGTGCCAGCAGCGCAGATAATTCACCCCTCCACTTT | CASSADNSPLHF
TRBJ1-1 | - | - | TRBV6-6 | TGTGCCAGCAGTTATAGGGGGATCACTGAAGCTTTCTTT | CASSYRGITEAFF
TRBJ2-5 | - | - | TRBV13 | TGTGCCAGCAGCTTAGGGACTGCTGTCCGGGAGACCCAGTACTTC | CASSLGTAVRETQYF
TRBJ2-5 | - | - | TRBV29-1 | TGCAGCGCACCAGGTACGGCCCGCGGGGAGACCCAGTACTTC | CSAPGTARGETQYF
TRBJ2-2 | - | TRBD2 | TRBV7-2 | TGTGCCAGCAGCTTACCCCCGGGACTAAACACCGGGGAGCTGTTTTTT | CASSLPPGLNTGELFF
TRBJ2-7 | - | TRBD1 | TRBV19 | TGTGCCAGTAGTAGAGGGACAGGGGATACCTACGAGCAGTACTTC | CASSRGTGDTYEQYF
TRBJ2-5 | - | - | TRBV7-2 | TGTGCCAGCAGCTTATTTAAAGAGACCCAGTACTTC | CASSLFKETQYF
TRBJ1-1 | - | - | TRBV7-9 | TGTTCCAGCAGCTTGGGGGACTGGGTTCGGAACACTGAAGCTTTCTTT | CSSSLGDWVRNTEAFF
TRBJ2-1 | once | - | TRBV7-9 | TGTGCCAGCAGCTCACATAGGGGCGGGATAGGGGATGAGCAGTTCTTC | CASSSHRGGIGDEQFF